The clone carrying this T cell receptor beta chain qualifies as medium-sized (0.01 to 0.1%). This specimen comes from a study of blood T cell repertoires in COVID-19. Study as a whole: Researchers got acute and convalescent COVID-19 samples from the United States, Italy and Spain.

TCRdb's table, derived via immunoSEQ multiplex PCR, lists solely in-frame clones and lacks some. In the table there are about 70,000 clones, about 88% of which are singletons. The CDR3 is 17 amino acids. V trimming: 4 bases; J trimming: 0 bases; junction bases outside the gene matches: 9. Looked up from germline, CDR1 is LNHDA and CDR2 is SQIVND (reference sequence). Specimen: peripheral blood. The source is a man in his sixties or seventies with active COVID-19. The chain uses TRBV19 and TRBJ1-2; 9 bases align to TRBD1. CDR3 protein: CASSTQRDRAANYGYTF. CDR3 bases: TGTGCCAGTAGTACCCAGCGGGACAGGGCAGCTAACTATGGCTACACCTTC. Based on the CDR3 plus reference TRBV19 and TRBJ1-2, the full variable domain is DGGITQSPKYLFRKEGQNVTLSCEQNLNHDAMYWYRQDPGQGLRLIYYSQIVNDFQKGDIAEGYSVSREKKESFPLTVTSAQKNPTAFYLCASSTQRDRAANYGYTFGSGTRLTVV.